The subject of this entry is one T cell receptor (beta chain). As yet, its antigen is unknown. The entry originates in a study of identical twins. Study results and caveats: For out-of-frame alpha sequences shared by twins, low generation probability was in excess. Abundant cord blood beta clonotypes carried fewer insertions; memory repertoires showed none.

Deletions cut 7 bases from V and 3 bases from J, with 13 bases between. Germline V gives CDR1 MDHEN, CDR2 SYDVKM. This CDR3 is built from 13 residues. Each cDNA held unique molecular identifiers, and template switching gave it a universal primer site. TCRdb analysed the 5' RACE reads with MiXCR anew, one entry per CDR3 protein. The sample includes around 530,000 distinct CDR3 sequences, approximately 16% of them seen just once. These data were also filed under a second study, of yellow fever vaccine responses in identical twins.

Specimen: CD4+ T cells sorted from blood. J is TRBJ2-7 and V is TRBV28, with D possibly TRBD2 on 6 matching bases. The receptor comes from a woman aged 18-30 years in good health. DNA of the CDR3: TGTGCCAGCAACAAGGGACTTCTCTACGAGCAGTACTTC. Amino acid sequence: CASNKGLLYEQYF.